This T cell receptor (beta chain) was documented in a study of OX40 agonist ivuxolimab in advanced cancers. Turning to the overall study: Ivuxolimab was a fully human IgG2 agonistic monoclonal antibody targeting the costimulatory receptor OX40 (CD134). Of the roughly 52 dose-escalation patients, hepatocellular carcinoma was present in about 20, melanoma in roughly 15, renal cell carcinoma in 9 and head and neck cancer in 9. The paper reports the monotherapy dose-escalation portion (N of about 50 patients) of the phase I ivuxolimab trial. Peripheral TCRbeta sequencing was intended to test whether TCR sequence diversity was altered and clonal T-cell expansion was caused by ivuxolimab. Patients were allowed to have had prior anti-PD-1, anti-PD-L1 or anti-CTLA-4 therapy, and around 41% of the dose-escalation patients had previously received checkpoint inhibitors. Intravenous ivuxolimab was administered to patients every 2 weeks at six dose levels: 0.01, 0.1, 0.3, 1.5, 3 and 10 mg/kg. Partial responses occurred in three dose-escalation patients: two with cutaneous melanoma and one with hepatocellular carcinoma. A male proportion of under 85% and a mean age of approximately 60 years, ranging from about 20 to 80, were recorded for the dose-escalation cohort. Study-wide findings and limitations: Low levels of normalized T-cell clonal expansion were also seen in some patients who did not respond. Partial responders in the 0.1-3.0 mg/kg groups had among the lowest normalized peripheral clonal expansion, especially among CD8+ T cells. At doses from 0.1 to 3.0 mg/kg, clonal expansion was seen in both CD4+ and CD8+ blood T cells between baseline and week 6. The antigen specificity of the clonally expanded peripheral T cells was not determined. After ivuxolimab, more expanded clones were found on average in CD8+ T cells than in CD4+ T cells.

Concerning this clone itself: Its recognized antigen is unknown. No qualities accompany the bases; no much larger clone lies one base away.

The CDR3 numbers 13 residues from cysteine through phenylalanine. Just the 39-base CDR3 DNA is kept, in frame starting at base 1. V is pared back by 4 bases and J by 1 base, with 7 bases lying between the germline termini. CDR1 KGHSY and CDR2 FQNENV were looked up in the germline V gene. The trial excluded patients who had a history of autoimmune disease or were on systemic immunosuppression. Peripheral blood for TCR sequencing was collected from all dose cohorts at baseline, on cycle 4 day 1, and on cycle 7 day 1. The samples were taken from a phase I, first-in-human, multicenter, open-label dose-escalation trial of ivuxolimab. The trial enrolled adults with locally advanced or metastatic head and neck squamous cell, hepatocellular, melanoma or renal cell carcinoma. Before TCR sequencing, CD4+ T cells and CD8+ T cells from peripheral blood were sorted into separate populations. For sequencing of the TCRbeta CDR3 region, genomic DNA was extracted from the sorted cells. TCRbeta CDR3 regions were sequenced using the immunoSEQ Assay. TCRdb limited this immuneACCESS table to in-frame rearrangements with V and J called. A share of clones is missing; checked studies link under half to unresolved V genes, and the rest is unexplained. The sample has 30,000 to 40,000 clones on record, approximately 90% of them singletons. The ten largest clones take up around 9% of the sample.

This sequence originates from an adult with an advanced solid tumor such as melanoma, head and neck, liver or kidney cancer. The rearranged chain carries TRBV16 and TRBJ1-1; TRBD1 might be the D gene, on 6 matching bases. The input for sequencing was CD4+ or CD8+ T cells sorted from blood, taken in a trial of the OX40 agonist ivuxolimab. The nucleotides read TGTGCCAGCAGCCTCAGGGGGAACACTGAAGCTTTCTTT. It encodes CASSLRGNTEAFF.